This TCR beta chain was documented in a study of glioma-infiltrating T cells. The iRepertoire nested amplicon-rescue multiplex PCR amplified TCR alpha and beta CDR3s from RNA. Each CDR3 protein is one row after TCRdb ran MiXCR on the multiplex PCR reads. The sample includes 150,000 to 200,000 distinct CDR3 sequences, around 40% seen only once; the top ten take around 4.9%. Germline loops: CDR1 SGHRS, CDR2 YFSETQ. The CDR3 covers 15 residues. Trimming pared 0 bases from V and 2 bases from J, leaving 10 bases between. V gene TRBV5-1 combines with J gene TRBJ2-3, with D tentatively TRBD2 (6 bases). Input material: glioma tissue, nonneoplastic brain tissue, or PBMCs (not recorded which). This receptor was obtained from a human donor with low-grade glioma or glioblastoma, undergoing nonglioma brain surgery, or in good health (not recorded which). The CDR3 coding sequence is TGCGCCAGCAGCTTGGACCAGCGGGCCACAGATACGCAGTATTTT. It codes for CASSLDQRATDTQYF.